This TCR beta chain appears in the sequencing data of a study of blood T cell repertoires in COVID-19. Study-level information: Acute and convalescent COVID-19 samples came from the United States, Italy and Spain. From T cells, B-cell-depleted T cells, or PBMCs came the material, which was cDNA or gDNA.

Germline CDR1 and CDR2: SGHRS and YFSETQ. The CDR3 has 16 amino acids. V lost 2 bases and J 0 bases, leaving 12 bases between the germline ends. This clone came up once. Authors' analysis steps: Reference gene primers were amplified, and this amplification served to estimate nucleated cell counts. Profiling relied on immunoSEQ multiplex PCR, and the TCRdb table lists in-frame clones only, not all of them. For V, J and clone size, that table is used; D and trimming come from the DNA. The table records roughly 61,000 clones, under 90% of them present only once. The origin of this receptor is a man aged 35 to 55 with active COVID-19. The sample consisted of peripheral blood. This chain connects TRBV5-1 to TRBJ2-4; TRBD2 might be the D (6 bases). The CDR3 here is CASSFASGLAKNIQYF. In DNA form, the CDR3 reads TGCGCCAGCAGCTTCGCCTCGGGACTAGCCAAAAACATTCAGTACTTC. Based on the CDR3 plus reference TRBV5-1 and TRBJ2-4, the full variable domain is KAGVTQTPRYLIKTRGQQVTLSCSPISGHRSVSWYQQTPGQGLQFLFEYFSETQRNKGNFPGRFSGRQFSNSRSEMNVSTLELGDSALYLCASSFASGLAKNIQYFGAGTRLSVL.